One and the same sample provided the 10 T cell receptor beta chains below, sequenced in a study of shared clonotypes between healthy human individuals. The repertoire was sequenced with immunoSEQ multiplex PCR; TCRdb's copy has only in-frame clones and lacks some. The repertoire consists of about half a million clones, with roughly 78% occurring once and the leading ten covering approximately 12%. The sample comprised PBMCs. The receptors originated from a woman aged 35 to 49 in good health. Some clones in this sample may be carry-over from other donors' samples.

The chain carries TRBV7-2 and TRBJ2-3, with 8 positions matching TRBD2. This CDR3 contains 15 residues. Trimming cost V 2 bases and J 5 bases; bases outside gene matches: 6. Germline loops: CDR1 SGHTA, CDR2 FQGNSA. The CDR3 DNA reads TGTGCCAGCAGCTTAAACGCGGGAGGTCAAGATACGCAGTATTTT. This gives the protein CASSLNAGGQDTQYF.

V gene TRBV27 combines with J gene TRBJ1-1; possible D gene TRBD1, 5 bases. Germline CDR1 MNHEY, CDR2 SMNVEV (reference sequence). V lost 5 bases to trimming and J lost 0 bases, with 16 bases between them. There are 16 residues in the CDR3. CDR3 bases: TGTGCCAGCAGTCTGAGTCCGGGACTCCTGAACACTGAAGCTTTCTTT. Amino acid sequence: CASSLSPGLLNTEAFF.

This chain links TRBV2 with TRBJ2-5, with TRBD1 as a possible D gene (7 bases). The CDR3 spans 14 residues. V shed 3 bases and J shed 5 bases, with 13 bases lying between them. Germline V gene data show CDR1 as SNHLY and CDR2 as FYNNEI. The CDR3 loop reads CASSDGSGGETQYF. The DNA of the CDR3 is TGTGCCAGCAGTGATGGGTCAGGGGGGGAGACCCAGTACTTC.

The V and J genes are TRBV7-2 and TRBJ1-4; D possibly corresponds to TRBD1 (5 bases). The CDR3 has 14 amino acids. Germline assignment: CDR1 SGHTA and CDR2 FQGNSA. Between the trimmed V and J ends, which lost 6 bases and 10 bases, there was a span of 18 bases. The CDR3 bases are TGTGCCAGCAGACCCGGCGGGCTCGGGGCAAAACTGTTTTTT. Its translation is CASRPGGLGAKLFF.

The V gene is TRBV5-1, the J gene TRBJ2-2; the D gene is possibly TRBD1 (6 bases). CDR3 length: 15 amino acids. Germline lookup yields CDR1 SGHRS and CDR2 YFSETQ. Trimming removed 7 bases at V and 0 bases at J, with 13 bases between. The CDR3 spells CASRTGTTNTGELFF. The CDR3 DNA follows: TGCGCCAGCCGGACCGGGACAACGAACACCGGGGAGCTGTTTTTT.

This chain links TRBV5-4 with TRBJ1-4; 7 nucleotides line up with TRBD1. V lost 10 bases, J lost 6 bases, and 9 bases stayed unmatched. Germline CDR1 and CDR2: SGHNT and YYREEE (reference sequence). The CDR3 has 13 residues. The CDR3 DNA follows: TGTGCCTGCTCAGGGGGATTAGATGAAAAACTGTTTTTT. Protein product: CACSGGLDEKLFF.

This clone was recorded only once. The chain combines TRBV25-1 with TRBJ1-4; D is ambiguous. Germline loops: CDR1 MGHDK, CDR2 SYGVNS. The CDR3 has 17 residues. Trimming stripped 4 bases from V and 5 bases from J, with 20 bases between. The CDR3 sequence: CASSANSPTPKNEKLFF. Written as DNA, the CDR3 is TGTGCCAGCAGTGCAAACTCCCCGACACCAAAGAATGAAAAACTGTTTTTT.

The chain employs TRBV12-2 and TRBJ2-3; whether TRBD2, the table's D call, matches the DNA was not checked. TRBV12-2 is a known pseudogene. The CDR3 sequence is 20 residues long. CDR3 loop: CASRLVNSSGRASSTDTQYF. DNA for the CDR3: TGTGCAAGTCGCTTAGTCAACTCTAGCGGGAGGGCCTCTAGCACAGATACGCAGTATTTT.

The CDR3 is CASSLGLAGVHEQFF. DNA for the CDR3: TGCGCCAGCAGCTTGGGACTAGCGGGAGTCCATGAGCAGTTCTTC. The chain combines TRBV5-1 with TRBJ2-1, with 12 positions matching TRBD2. V lost 0 bases and J lost 8; bases outside the gene matches: 3. CDR1 and CDR2 (germline): SGHRS, YFSETQ. This CDR3 is built from 15 residues. Looking up the rest from reference TRBV5-1 and TRBJ2-1 gives the full variable domain: KAGVTQTPRYLIKTRGQQVTLSCSPISGHRSVSWYQQTPGQGLQFLFEYFSETQRNKGNFPGRFSGRQFSNSRSEMNVSTLELGDSALYLCASSLGLAGVHEQFFGPGTRLTVL.

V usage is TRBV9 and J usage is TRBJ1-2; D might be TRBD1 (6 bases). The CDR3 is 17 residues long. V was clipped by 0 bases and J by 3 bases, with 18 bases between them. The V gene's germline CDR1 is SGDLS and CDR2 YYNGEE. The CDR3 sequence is CASSVDVGTPGHYGYTF. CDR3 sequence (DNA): TGTGCCAGCAGCGTAGATGTAGGGACACCCGGACACTATGGCTACACCTTC.